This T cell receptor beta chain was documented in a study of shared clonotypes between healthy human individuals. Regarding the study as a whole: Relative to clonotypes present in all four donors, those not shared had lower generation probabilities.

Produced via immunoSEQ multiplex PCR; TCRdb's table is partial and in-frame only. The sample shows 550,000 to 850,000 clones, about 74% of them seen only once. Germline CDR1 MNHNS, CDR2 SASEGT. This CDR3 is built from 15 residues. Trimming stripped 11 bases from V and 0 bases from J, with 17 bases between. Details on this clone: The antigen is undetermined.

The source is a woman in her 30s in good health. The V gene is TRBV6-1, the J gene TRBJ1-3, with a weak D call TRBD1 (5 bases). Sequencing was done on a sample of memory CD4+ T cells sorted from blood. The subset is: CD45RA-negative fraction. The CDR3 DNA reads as TGTGCCGGACGGACCGGGGCGATCTCTGGAAACACCATATATTTT. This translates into CAGRTGAISGNTIYF.